These 3 T cell receptor beta chains were sequenced from one sample in a study of neoadjuvant anti-PD-1 for oral cavity cancer. Generated by immunoSEQ multiplex PCR, the TCRdb table keeps only in-frame clones and is missing some. The table shows about 72,000 clones, with around four fifths occurring only once. This specimen was PBMCs, taken before nivolumab (anti-PD-1) treatment. These receptors all stem from a person between 40 and 79 years old with oral cavity squamous cell carcinoma.

This clone came up once. The genes are TRBV5-1 and TRBJ1-1; TRBD1 is a possible D gene (5 bases). Germline CDR1 is SGHRS and CDR2 is YFSETQ. Trimming removed 0 bases at V and 6 bases at J, with 9 bases between. The CDR3 has 13 residues. The CDR3 sequence: CASSLGGISEAFF. DNA of the CDR3: TGCGCCAGCAGCTTGGGGGGGATCTCTGAAGCTTTCTTT.

The V gene is TRBV5-1, the J gene TRBJ2-7; perhaps TRBD2 as D (6 bases). V dropped 0 bases and J dropped 6 bases, with 13 bases sitting between them. Germline CDR1 reads SGHRS; CDR2 reads YFSETQ. This CDR3 is 14 amino acids long. CDR3 sequence (DNA): TGCGCCAGCAGCTTGGCCTCGGAGGGACGCGAGCAGTACTTC. As protein: CASSLASEGREQYF.

The chain links TRBV5-1 to TRBJ1-1; no clear D. Trimming shortened V by 4 bases and J by 5 bases, and 15 bases separated the two germline ends. The CDR3 runs to 14 residues. The germline V gene has CDR1 SGHRS and CDR2 YFSETQ. This CDR3 reads CASSGPGTGTEAFF. In nucleotides, the CDR3 is TGCGCCAGCAGCGGCCCGGGAACGGGTACTGAAGCTTTCTTT. The full variable domain, its missing parts supplied by reference TRBV5-1 and TRBJ1-1, is KAGVTQTPRYLIKTRGQQVTLSCSPISGHRSVSWYQQTPGQGLQFLFEYFSETQRNKGNFPGRFSGRQFSNSRSEMNVSTLELGDSALYLCASSGPGTGTEAFFGQGTRLTVV.